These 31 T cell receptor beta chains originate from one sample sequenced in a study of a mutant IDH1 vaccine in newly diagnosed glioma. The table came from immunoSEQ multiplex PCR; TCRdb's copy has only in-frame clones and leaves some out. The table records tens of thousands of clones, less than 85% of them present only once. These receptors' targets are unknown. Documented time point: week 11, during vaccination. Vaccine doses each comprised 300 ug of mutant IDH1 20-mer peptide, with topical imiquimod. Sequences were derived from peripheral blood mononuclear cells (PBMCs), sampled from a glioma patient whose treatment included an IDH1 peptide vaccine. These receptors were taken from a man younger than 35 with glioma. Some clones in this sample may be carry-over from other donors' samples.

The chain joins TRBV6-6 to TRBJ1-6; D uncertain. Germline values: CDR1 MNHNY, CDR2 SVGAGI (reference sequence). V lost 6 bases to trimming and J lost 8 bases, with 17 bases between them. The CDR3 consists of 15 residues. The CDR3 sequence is CASSLTEVGDSPLHF. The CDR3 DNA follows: TGTGCCAGCAGCCTTACCGAGGTGGGCGATTCACCCCTCCACTTT.

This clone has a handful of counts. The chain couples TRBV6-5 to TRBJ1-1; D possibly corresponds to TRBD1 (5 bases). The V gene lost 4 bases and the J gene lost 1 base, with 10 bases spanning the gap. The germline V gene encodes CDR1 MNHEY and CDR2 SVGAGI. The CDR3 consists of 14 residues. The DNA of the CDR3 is TGTGCCAGCAGTTTTCGGAGGGGGAACACTGAAGCTTTCTTT. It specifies CASSFRRGNTEAFF.

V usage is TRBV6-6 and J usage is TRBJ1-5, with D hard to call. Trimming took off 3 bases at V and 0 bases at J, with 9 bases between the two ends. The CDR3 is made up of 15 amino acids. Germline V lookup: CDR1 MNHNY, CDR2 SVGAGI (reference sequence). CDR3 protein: CASSYERISNQPQHF. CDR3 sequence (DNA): TGTGCCAGCAGTTATGAAAGAATTAGCAATCAGCCCCAGCATTTT.

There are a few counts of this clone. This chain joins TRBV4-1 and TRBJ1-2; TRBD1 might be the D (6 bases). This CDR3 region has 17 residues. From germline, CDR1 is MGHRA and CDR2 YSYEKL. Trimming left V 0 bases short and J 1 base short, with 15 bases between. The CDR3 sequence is CASSQDTGQSYNYGYTF. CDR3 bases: TGCGCCAGCAGCCAAGATACAGGGCAGTCTTATAACTATGGCTACACCTTC.

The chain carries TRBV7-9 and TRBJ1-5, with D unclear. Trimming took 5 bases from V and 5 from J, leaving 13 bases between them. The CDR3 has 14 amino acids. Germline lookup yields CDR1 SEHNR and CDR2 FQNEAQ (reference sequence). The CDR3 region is CASSPSQIHQPQHF. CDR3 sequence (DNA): TGTGCCAGCAGCCCCTCGCAGATCCATCAGCCCCAGCATTTT.

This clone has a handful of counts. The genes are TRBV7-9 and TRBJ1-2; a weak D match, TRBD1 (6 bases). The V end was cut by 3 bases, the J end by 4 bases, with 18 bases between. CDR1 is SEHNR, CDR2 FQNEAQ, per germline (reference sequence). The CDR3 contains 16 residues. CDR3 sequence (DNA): TGTGCCAGCAGCTTCCCCCCTTGGGGGGGCGTCTATGGCTACACCTTC. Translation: CASSFPPWGGVYGYTF.

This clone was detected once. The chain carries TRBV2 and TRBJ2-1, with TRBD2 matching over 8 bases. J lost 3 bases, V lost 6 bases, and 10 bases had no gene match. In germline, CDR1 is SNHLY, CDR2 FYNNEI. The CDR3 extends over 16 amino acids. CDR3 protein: CASRPGGVILYNEQFF. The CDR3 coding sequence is TGTGCCAGCAGACCCGGGGGGGTTATACTCTACAATGAGCAGTTCTTC.

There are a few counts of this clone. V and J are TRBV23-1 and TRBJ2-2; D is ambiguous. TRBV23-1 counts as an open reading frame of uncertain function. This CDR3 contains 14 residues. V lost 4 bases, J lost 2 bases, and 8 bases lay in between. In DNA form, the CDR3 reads TGCGCCAGCAGTCCTTACAGAAACACCGGGGAGCTGTTTTTT. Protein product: CASSPYRNTGELFF.

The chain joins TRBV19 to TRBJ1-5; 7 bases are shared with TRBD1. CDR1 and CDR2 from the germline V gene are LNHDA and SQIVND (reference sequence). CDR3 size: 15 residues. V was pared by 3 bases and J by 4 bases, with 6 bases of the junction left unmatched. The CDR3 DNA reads TGTGCCAGTAGTATTATGGCAGGGGGTAATCAGCCCCAGCATTTT. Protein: CASSIMAGGNQPQHF.

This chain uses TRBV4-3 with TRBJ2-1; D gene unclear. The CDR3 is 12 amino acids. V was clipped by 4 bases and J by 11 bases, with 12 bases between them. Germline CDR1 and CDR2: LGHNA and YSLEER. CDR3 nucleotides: TGCGCCAGCAGCCGATCACAACATCAGCAGTTCTTC. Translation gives CASSRSQHQQFF.

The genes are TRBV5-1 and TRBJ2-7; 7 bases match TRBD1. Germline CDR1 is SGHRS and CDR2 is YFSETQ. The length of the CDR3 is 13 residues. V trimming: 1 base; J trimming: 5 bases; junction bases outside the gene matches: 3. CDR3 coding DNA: TGCGCCAGCAGCTTGACAGGGGCCCACGAGCAGTACTTC. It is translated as CASSLTGAHEQYF.

CDR3 sequence reads: CASSLPRGGVNYGYTF. The CDR3 DNA reads TGTGCCAGCAGCCTCCCCCGGGGGGGGGTTAACTATGGCTACACCTTC. The chain is built from TRBV5-4 and TRBJ1-2, with TRBD1 as a possible D gene (5 bases). Trimming cost V 4 bases and J 1 base, with 17 bases left between them. CDR3 length equals 16 residues. The germline gives CDR1 SGHNT, CDR2 YYREEE (reference sequence).

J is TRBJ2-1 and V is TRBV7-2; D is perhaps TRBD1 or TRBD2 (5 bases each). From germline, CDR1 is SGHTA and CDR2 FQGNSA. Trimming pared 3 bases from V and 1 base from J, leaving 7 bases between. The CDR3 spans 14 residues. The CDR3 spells CASSFWGSYNEQFF. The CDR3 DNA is TGTGCCAGCAGCTTCTGGGGGTCCTACAATGAGCAGTTCTTC.

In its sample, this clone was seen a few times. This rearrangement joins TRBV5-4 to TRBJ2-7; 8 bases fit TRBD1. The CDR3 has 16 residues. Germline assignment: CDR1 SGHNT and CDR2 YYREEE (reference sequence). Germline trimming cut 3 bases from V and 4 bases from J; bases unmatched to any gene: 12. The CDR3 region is CASSWGSDRANYEQYF. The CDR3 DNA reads TGTGCCAGCAGCTGGGGGTCGGACAGGGCGAATTACGAGCAGTACTTC.

CDR3: CASSADRGVETQYF. CDR3 sequence (DNA): TGTGCCAGCAGTGCCGACAGGGGAGTTGAGACCCAGTACTTC. The rearrangement joins TRBV6-5 to TRBJ2-5; 8 bases match TRBD1. The CDR3 sequence is 14 residues long. Trimming cost V 5 bases and J 5 bases; bases outside gene matches: 7. The germline gives CDR1 MNHEY, CDR2 SVGAGI.

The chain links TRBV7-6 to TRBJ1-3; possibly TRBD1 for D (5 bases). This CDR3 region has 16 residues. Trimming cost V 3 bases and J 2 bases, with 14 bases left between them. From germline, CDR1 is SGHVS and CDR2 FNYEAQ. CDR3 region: CASSFREGITGNTIYF. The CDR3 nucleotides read TGTGCCAGCAGCTTTAGGGAGGGGATTACTGGAAACACCATATATTTT.

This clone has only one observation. The CDR3, as DNA: TGTGCCAGCAGACTCGACGGCTATGGCTACACCTTC. Its translation is CASRLDGYGYTF. J is TRBJ1-2 and V is TRBV4-2; no clear D. The V gene lost 6 bases and the J gene lost 4 bases, with 9 bases spanning the gap. The CDR3 runs 12 residues. Germline assignment: CDR1 LGHNA and CDR2 YNFKEQ.

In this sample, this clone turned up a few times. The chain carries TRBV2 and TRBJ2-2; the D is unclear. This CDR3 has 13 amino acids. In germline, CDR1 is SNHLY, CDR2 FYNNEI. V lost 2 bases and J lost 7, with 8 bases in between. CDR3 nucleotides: TGTGCCAGCAGTGAAAGGGTAATCGGGGAGCTGTTTTTT. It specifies CASSERVIGELFF.

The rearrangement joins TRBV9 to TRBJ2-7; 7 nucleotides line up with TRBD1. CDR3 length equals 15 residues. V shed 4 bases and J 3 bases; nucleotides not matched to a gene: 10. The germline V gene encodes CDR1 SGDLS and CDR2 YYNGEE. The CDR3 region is CASSFGGQENYEQYF. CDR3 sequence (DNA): TGTGCCAGCAGCTTTGGCGGACAGGAGAACTACGAGCAGTACTTC. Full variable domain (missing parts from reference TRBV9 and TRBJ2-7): DSGVTQTPKHLITATGQRVTLRCSPRSGDLSVYWYQQSLDQGLQFLIQYYNGEERAKGNILERFSAQQFPDLHSELNLSSLELGDSALYFCASSFGGQENYEQYFGPGTRLTVT.

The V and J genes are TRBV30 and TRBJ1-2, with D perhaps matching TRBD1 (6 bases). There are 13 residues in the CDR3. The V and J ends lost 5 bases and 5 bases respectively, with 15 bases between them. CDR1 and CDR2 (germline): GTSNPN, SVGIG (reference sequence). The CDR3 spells CAWDYETGYGYTF. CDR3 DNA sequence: TGTGCCTGGGACTACGAGACAGGTTATGGCTACACCTTC. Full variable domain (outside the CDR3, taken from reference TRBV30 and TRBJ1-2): SQTIHQWPATLVQPVGSPLSLECTVEGTSNPNLYWYRQAAGRGLQLLFYSVGIGQISSEVPQNLSASRPQDRQFILSSKKLLLSDSGFYLCAWDYETGYGYTFGSGTRLTVV.

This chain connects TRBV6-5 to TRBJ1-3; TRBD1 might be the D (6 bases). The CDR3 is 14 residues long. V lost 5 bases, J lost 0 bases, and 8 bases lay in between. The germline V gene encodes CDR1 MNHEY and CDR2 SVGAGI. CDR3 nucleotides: TGTGCCAGCAGTCCGGGACACTCTGGAAACACCATATATTTT. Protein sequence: CASSPGHSGNTIYF.

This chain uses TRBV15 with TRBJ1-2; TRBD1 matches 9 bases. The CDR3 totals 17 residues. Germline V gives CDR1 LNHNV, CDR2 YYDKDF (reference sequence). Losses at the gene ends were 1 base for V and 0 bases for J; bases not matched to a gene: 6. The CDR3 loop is CATSRAWGQGPNYGYTF. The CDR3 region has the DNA TGTGCCACCAGCAGAGCGTGGGGACAGGGTCCTAACTATGGCTACACCTTC. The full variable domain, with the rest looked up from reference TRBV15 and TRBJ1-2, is DAMVIQNPRYQVTQFGKPVTLSCSQTLNHNVMYWYQQKSSQAPKLLFHYYDKDFNNEADTPDNFQSRRPNTSFCFLDIRSPGLGDTAMYLCATSRAWGQGPNYGYTFGSGTRLTVV.

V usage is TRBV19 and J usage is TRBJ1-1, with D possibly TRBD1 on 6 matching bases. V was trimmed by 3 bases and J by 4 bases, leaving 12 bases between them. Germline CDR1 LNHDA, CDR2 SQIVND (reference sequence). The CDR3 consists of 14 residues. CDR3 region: CASSIGQQGTEAFF. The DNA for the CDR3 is TGTGCCAGTAGTATTGGACAGCAGGGCACTGAAGCTTTCTTT.

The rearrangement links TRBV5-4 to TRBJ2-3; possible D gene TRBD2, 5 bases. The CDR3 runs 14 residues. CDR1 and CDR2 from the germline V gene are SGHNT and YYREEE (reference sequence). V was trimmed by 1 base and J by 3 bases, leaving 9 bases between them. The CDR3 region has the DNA TGTGCCAGCAGCTTGCCGGGAAGGACAGATACGCAGTATTTT. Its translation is CASSLPGRTDTQYF.

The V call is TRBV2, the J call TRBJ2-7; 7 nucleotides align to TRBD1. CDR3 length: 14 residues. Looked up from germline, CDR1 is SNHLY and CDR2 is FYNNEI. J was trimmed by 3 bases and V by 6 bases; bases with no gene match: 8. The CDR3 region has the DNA TGTGCCAGCAGCTCCTCGACAGGGAGCTACGAGCAGTACTTC. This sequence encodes CASSSSTGSYEQYF.

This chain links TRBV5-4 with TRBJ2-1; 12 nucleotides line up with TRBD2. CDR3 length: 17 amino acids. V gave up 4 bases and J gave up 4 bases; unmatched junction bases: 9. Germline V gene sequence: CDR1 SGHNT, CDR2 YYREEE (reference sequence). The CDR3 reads CASSPPSGGDLYNEQFF. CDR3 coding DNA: TGTGCCAGCAGCCCACCTAGCGGGGGGGATTTATACAATGAGCAGTTCTTC.

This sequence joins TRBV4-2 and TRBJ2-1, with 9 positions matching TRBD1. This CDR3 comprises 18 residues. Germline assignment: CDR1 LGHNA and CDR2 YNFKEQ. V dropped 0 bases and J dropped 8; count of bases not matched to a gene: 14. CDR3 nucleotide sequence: TGTGCCAGCAGCCAAGATGGGAGCGGGACAGGGTATGGTCATGAGCAGTTCTTC. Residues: CASSQDGSGTGYGHEQFF.

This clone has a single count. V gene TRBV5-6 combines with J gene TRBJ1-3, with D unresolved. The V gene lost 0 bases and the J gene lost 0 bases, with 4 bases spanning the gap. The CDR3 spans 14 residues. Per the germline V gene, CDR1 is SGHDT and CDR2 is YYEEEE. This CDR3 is CASSLVHSGNTIYF. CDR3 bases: TGTGCCAGCAGCTTGGTGCACTCTGGAAACACCATATATTTT.

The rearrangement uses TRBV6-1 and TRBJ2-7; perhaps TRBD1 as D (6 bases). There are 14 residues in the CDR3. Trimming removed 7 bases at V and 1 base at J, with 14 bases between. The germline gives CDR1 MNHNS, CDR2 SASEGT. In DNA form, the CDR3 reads TGTGCCAGCACCACGACAGGTTCTTCCTACGAGCAGTACTTC. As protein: CASTTTGSSYEQYF.

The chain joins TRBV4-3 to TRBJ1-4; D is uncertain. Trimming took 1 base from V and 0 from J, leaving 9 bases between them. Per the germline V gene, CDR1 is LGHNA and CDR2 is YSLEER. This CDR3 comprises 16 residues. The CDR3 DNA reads TGCGCCAGCAGCCAAGGAGTAGCAGCAACTAATGAAAAACTGTTTTTT. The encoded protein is CASSQGVAATNEKLFF.

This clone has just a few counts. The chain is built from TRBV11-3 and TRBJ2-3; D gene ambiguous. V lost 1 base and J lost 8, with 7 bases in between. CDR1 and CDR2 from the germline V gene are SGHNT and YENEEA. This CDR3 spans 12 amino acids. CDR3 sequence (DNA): TGTGCCAGCAGCTTAGCCCCGGGTACGCAGTATTTT. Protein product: CASSLAPGTQYF.